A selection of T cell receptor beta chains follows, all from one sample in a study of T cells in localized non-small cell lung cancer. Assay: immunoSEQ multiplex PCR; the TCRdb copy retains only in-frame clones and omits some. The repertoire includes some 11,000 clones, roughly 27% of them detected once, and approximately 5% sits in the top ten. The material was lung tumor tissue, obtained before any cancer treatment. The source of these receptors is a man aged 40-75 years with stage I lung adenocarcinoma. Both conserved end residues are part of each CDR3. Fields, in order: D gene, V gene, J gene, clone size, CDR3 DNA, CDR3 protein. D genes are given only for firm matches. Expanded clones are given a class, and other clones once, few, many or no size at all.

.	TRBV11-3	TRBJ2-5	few	TGTGCCAGCAGCTTCTGGGGGATCCAAGAGACCCAGTACTTC	CASSFWGIQETQYF
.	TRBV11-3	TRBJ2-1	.	TGTGCCAGCAGCTATGGAGTAGGGGGGGGTGAGCAGTTCTTC	CASSYGVGGGEQFF
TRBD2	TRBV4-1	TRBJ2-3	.	TGCGCCAGCCCCCCGACTAGCGGAGATTCTAGCACAGATACGCAGTATTTT	CASPPTSGDSSTDTQYF
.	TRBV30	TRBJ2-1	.	TGTGCCTGGAGGCCCCATCAGGACAATGAGCAGTTCTTC	CAWRPHQDNEQFF
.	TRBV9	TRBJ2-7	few	TGTGCCAGCAGCTTACACGACTTCTCCTACGAGCAGTACTTC	CASSLHDFSYEQYF
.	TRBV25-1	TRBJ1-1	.	TGTGCCAGCAGTGGAGGGGGCACTGAAGCTTTCTTT	CASSGGGTEAFF
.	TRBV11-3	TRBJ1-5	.	TGTGCCAGCAGCTTTGGGAGGGACTATAGCAATCAGCCCCAGCATTTT	CASSFGRDYSNQPQHF
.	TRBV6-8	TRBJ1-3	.	TGTGCCAGCAGTTACTCCCGAAGAGGGACCATATATTTT	CASSYSRRGTIYF
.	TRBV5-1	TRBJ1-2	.	TGCGCCAGCAGCTTGGAGGGTTGGGATGGCTATGGCTACACCTTC	CASSLEGWDGYGYTF
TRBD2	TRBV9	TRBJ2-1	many	TGTGCCAGCAGCCAACTAGCGGGGGGTCGCAGTAATGAGCAGTTCTTC	CASSQLAGGRSNEQFF
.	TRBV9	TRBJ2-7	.	TGTGCCAGCAGCGTATCGGACAACTACGAGCAGTACTTC	CASSVSDNYEQYF
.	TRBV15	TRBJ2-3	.	TGTGCCACCAGCACCGAGGGGGGAGGAGATACGCAGTATTTT	CATSTEGGGDTQYF
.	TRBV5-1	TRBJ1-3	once	TGCGCCAGCAGCTTATCCGGGGCCACCGGAAACACCATATATTTT	CASSLSGATGNTIYF
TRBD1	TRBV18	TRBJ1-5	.	TGTGCCAGCTCAGATATTACAGGGGGCGCAGGGCAGCCCCAGCATTTT	CASSDITGGAGQPQHF
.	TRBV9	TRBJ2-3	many	TGTGCCAGCAGCGTCTCGGGGCGGGGCCTCACAGATACGCAGTATTTT	CASSVSGRGLTDTQYF
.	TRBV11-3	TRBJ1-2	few	TGTGCCAGCAGCGGGCAGGGATTTAACTATGGCTACACCTTC	CASSGQGFNYGYTF
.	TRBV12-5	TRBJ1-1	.	TGTGCCAGCAAACTGAGGGTAGAAGCTTTCTTT	CASKLRVEAFF
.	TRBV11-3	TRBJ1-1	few	TGTGCCAGCAGCTTTATCGAAGCAAGCCCTGAAGCTTTCTTT	CASSFIEASPEAFF
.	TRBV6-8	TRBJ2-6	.	TGTGCCAGCACTCTCTCCTGGGCGCCTGGGGCCAACGTCCTGACTTTC	CASTLSWAPGANVLTF
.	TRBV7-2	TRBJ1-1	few	TGTGCCAGCAGCCATGCCGGGGCAGGGCAAGCTTTCTTT	CASSHAGAGQAFF
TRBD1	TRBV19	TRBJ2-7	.	TGTGCCAGTAGTACGGACAGGGGGAAACACTACGAGCAGTACTTC	CASSTDRGKHYEQYF
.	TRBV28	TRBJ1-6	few	TGTGCCAGCAGTCCGCTAAGGGAGAATTCACCCCTCCACTTT	CASSPLRENSPLHF
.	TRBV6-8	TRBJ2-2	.	TGTGCCAGCAGTGACGGGGCTAGCGACCCACCTAACACCGGGGAGCTGTTTTTT	CASSDGASDPPNTGELFF
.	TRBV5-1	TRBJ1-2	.	TGCGCCAGCAGCTTGGAAGGAGGAATCTATGGCTACACCTTC	CASSLEGGIYGYTF
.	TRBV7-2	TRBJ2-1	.	TGTGCCAGCAGCCCAAGAGGACAGTCCTACAATGAGCAGTTCTTC	CASSPRGQSYNEQFF
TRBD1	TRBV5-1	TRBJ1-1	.	TGCGCCAGCAGCTTAAACACAGGGGTCACTGAAGCTTTCTTT	CASSLNTGVTEAFF
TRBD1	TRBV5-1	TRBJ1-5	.	TGCGCCAGCAAAGAAACAGGGGGGAGCAATCAGCCCCAGCATTTT	CASKETGGSNQPQHF
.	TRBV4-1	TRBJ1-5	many	TGCGCCAGCAGCCAAGTGGAGGGTTTGGAGGCCCAGCATTTT	CASSQVEGLEAQHF
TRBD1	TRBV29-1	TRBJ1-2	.	TGCAGCGTTGAAGCCGGGACAGGTTATGGCTACACCTTC	CSVEAGTGYGYTF
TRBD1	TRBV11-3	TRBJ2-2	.	TGTGCCAGCAGCTCACGGACAGGGAACACCGGGGAGCTGTTTTTT	CASSSRTGNTGELFF
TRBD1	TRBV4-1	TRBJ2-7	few	TGCGCCAGCAGCCAAGCGGACAGGGCTTCCTACGAGCAGTACTTC	CASSQADRASYEQYF
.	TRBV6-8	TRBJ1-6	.	TGTGCCAGCAGCCCTACCCCGATCACCCTCCACTTT	CASSPTPITLHF
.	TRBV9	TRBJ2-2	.	TGTGCCAGCAGCGTAACAGTCGGGGAGCTGTTTTTT	CASSVTVGELFF
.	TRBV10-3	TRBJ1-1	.	TGTGCCATCAGTGAGGAGGGCAGGGGAACTTTCTTT	CAISEEGRGTFF
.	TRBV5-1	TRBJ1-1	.	TGCGCCAGCAGGGGCGGGGGAGCAATGAACACTGAAGCTTTCTTT	CASRGGGAMNTEAFF
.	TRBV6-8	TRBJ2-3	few	TGTGCCAGCAGCCGCTTGGGGGGCGCCCCAGATACGCAGTATTTT	CASSRLGGAPDTQYF
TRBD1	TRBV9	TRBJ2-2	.	TGTGCCAGCAGCGCGGGACAGGGTACCGGGGAGCTGTTTTTT	CASSAGQGTGELFF
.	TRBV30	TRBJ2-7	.	TGTGCCTGGAGTGTACAAGGTCGGGGATCCGAGCAGTACTTC	CAWSVQGRGSEQYF
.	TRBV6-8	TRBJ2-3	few	TGTGCCTCATGTCCGATCCGTGGGGATACGCAGTATTTT	CASCPIRGDTQYF